This T cell receptor beta chain was retrieved from a study of regulatory T cells in long-lasting Graves disease. The sample holds many counts of this clonotype. The target antigen is unknown. General study results and limits: Relative to new patients (966), persistent patients exhibited greater sharing of public clonotypes (approximately 3,000).

As for time point: newly diagnosed GD, antithyroid drugs for less than 3 months. Preparation of the TCR library used RNA extracted from PBMCs. One endocrinology department in Xi'an, China, was where patients came from. CDR3 regions were amplified by Arm-PCR using iRepertoire HTBI primers to build TCR beta libraries. One entry per CDR3 protein results from TCRdb running MiXCR on the multiplex PCR reads. Of around 420,000 distinct CDR3 sequences listed, about 14% are singletons. Germline loops: CDR1 GTSNPN, CDR2 SVGIG (reference sequence). J lost 2 bases, V lost 1 base, and 7 bases had no gene match. CDR3 size: 16 residues.

The chain joins TRBV30 to TRBJ2-7, with TRBD2 identical over 11 bases. The clonotype was recovered from a female donor with Graves disease. The source material was peripheral blood mononuclear cells (PBMCs), sampled at new diagnosis, from a patient treated with antithyroid drugs. Here the CDR3 DNA reads TGTGCCTGGAGTGCCCCCGGGACTAGCGGAACCTACGAGCAGTACTTC. Translating it yields CAWSAPGTSGTYEQYF.